These 3 T cell receptor beta chains were sequenced from one sample in a study of graft-versus-host responses after intestinal transplantation. The data were produced by immunoSEQ multiplex PCR, yet TCRdb's version contains in-frame clones alone and is incomplete. In the table there are around 77,000 clones, 90% to 95% of which are singletons. The antigens these receptors bind are not known. This specimen was unstimulated CD8+ T cells sorted from spleen or lymph node cells, taken before intestinal transplant. The receptor set was obtained from a human donor who received an intestinal transplant.

The rearrangement links TRBV27 to TRBJ1-5; 7 nucleotides align to TRBD1. This CDR3 has 18 amino acids. Germline V CDR1 and CDR2: MNHEY, SMNVEV (reference sequence). V was clipped by 3 bases and J by 1 base; unmatched bases: 12. The CDR3 bases are TGTGCCAGCAGTTTTAGGGCGACGGGACAGTACAGCAATCAGCCCCAGCATTTT. This translates into CASSFRATGQYSNQPQHF.

V usage is TRBV28 and J usage is TRBJ2-3; the D gene is possibly TRBD1 (6 bases). The V gene lost 5 bases and the J gene lost 4 bases, with 19 bases spanning the gap. This CDR3 is built from 16 residues. CDR1 MDHEN and CDR2 SYDVKM come from the germline V gene. The CDR3, as DNA: TGTGCCAGCAGTGGGGTGCCAGGGAAGGGGGCAGATACGCAGTATTTT. Protein: CASSGVPGKGADTQYF.

The J gene is TRBJ1-1, the V gene TRBV11-2, with D possibly matching TRBD1 (6 bases). The CDR3 runs to 15 residues. The germline gives CDR1 SGHAT, CDR2 FQNNGV. V lost 4 bases, J lost 3 bases, and 15 bases lay in between. The CDR3 sequence is CASSSHFPGDTEAFF. The CDR3 DNA is TGTGCCAGCAGCTCCCATTTTCCAGGGGACACTGAAGCTTTCTTT.